Sequencing of this T cell receptor (beta chain) was carried out in a study of tumor and adjacent non-tumor tissue in lung cancer. About the research overall: Patients were aged roughly 30 to 76, approximately 11 men and 4 to 6 women, stage I to III. Study-wide findings and caveats: Tumor tissue had significantly higher TCR diversity than normal lung. Tumor repertoires had a smaller top 100 clone share than normal lung.

The template was RNA from unsorted bulk tissue. More than 3 cm separated this lung sample from the edge of the tumor. Donors were chemotherapy-naive, newly diagnosed lung cancer surgical patients in China, August–November 2014. CDR3 length equals 13 residues. V was cut by 0 bases and J by 1 base, with 6 bases left in between. CDR1 and CDR2 (germline): GTSNPN, SVGIG (reference sequence). TCRbeta libraries were built with three rounds of nested PCR, modified from ARM-PCR. TCRdb called the multiplex PCR reads again in MiXCR, with one record for every CDR3 protein. Of about 44,000 distinct CDR3 sequences listed, around 59% were seen once; the top ten hold 25% to 35%. This clonotype was detected ten times or more. The antigen is undetermined.

The chain is built from TRBV30 and TRBJ1-1; D ambiguous. Sequencing was carried out using distant non-tumor lung tissue. The sequence came from a woman in her sixties or seventies with non-small cell lung cancer. For the CDR3, the DNA is TGTGCCTGGAGTGTCAAAGGGAACACTGAAGCTTTCTTT. Translating gives CAWSVKGNTEAFF.